A single T cell receptor (beta chain) is shown here with its context. Its target is unknown. Time point in this sample: week 35, safety follow-up. The study gave 300 ug of mutant IDH1 20-mer peptide per vaccine dose, with topical imiquimod. These data are taken from a study of a mutant IDH1 vaccine in newly diagnosed glioma. At the level of the study: Pretreatment consisted of radiotherapy, temozolomide, or both, with most receiving both.

Repertoires were generated with immunoSEQ multiplex PCR, while TCRdb's copy carries only in-frame clones and drops some. This sample yields tens of thousands of clones, of which around 81% are seen a single time; under 6% belongs to the top ten. V lost 2 bases and J lost 7, with 19 bases in between. CDR3 size: 16 residues. Germline V CDR1 and CDR2: SGHNT, YYREEE (reference sequence). The chain employs TRBV5-4 and TRBJ1-5; a possible D gene is TRBD1 (6 bases). This specimen was PBMCs, taken from a glioma patient whose treatment included an IDH1 peptide vaccine. This TCR came from a man aged 35 to 55 with glioma. The CDR3: CASSLGGGALNQPQHF. The DNA for the CDR3 is TGTGCCAGCAGCTTAGGGGGGGGAGCCTTGAACCAGCCCCAGCATTTT.